Listed below are T cell receptor beta chains from one sample, sequenced in a study of blood T cell repertoires in COVID-19. TCRdb keeps only in-frame clones here, not all; method: immunoSEQ multiplex PCR. The table lists 150,000 to 190,000 clones, approximately 79% of them singletons. The sequenced sample consisted of PBMCs or T cells enriched from blood (not recorded which). All receptors come from a man in his fifties who had recovered from COVID-19. Both conserved end residues are part of each CDR3. A D gene is named only where the DNA matches it firmly.

D gene: .; J gene: TRBJ2-3; V gene: TRBV3-1/TRBV3-2; CDR3 DNA: TGTGCCAGCAGCCAAGCATGGACAGCCGTGGCGTCTAGCACAGATACGCAGTATTTT; CDR3 protein: CASSQAWTAVASSTDTQYF
D gene: TRBD2; J gene: TRBJ2-7; V gene: TRBV2; CDR3 DNA: TGTGCCAGCAGTGAATCCAAGCTAGGGCGGGGGGGAGTGACCTACGAGCAGTACTTC; CDR3 protein: CASSESKLGRGGVTYEQYF
D gene: .; J gene: TRBJ1-6; V gene: TRBV19; CDR3 DNA: TGTGCCAGTAGTATAGCGGTCTGGACTAGCAGAGATAATTCACCCCTCCACTTT; CDR3 protein: CASSIAVWTSRDNSPLHF
D gene: TRBD1; J gene: TRBJ1-2; V gene: TRBV18; CDR3 DNA: TGTGCCAGCTCACCACCGACAGGGTTCGGTGGCTACACCTTC; CDR3 protein: CASSPPTGFGGYTF
D gene: .; J gene: TRBJ2-7; V gene: TRBV4-1; CDR3 DNA: TGCGCCAGCAGCCAAGAGGCCCCCGCAGGACTGAGCTCCTACGAGCAGTACTTC; CDR3 protein: CASSQEAPAGLSSYEQYF
D gene: .; J gene: TRBJ1-5; V gene: TRBV4-1; CDR3 DNA: TGCGCCAGCAGCCTTTGGCCAAACAATCAGCCCCAGCATTTT; CDR3 protein: CASSLWPNNQPQHF
D gene: .; J gene: TRBJ1-3; V gene: TRBV18; CDR3 DNA: TGTGCCAGCTCACCAGAGAGGGCTGGAAACACCATATATTTT; CDR3 protein: CASSPERAGNTIYF
D gene: .; J gene: TRBJ1-5; V gene: TRBV6-2/TRBV6-3; CDR3 DNA: TGTGCCAGCAGTTACCGTATTAGCAATCAGCCCCAGCATTTT; CDR3 protein: CASSYRISNQPQHF
D gene: .; J gene: TRBJ2-7; V gene: TRBV11-2; CDR3 DNA: TGTGCCAGCAGCTTAGGAGGAGGGTACGAGCAGTACTTC; CDR3 protein: CASSLGGGYEQYF
D gene: .; J gene: TRBJ1-1; V gene: TRBV7-8; CDR3 DNA: TGTGCCAGCAGCTCCCAGGCAGGGATCACTGAAGCTTTCTTT; CDR3 protein: CASSSQAGITEAFF
D gene: .; J gene: TRBJ2-3; V gene: TRBV30; CDR3 DNA: TGTGCCTGGAGTGTACCCAGGGGTCCTACTAGCACAGATACGCAGTATTTT; CDR3 protein: CAWSVPRGPTSTDTQYF
D gene: TRBD2; J gene: TRBJ2-7; V gene: TRBV7-2; CDR3 DNA: TGTGCCAGCAGCTTAGGCAAGGGGCGGGGGTTCTCCTACGAGCAGTACTTC; CDR3 protein: CASSLGKGRGFSYEQYF
D gene: .; J gene: TRBJ1-5; V gene: TRBV7-2; CDR3 DNA: TGTGCCAGCAGCTCCGGATCGGGGGGTTTTAGCAATCAGCCCCAGCATTTT; CDR3 protein: CASSSGSGGFSNQPQHF
D gene: .; J gene: TRBJ1-6; V gene: TRBV9; CDR3 DNA: TGTGCCAGCAGCGTAGTTCCAACAAATTCACCCCTCCACTTT; CDR3 protein: CASSVVPTNSPLHF
D gene: .; J gene: TRBJ2-3; V gene: TRBV9; CDR3 DNA: TGTGCCAGCAGCGGTTACGGGGAGTACACAGATACGCAGTATTTT; CDR3 protein: CASSGYGEYTDTQYF
D gene: TRBD1; J gene: TRBJ1-3; V gene: TRBV18; CDR3 DNA: TGTGCCAGCTCTCTACAGGGGACCGCTGGAAACACCATATATTTT; CDR3 protein: CASSLQGTAGNTIYF
D gene: TRBD2; J gene: TRBJ2-3; V gene: TRBV11-3; CDR3 DNA: TGTGCCAGCAGCTTAAGTACTAGCGGGGGGGCCACTGGAGATACGCAGTATTTT; CDR3 protein: CASSLSTSGGATGDTQYF
D gene: TRBD1; J gene: TRBJ2-5; V gene: TRBV12-5; CDR3 DNA: TGTGCTAGTGGTAACGGACAGGGTGGGGGCCAAGAGACCCAGTACTTC; CDR3 protein: CASGNGQGGGQETQYF
D gene: .; J gene: TRBJ1-4; V gene: TRBV7-6; CDR3 DNA: TGTGCCAGCAGCCAGAGACAGGCTGCAACTAATGAAAAACTGTTTTTT; CDR3 protein: CASSQRQAATNEKLFF
D gene: .; J gene: TRBJ1-1; V gene: TRBV6-4; CDR3 DNA: TGTGCCAGCCGCCTAGACGGGAACCTGAACACTGAAGCTTTCTTT; CDR3 protein: CASRLDGNLNTEAFF
D gene: TRBD1; J gene: TRBJ1-2; V gene: TRBV6-5; CDR3 DNA: TGTGCCAGCAGCTACGGACAGGGGACTAACTATGGCTACACCTTC; CDR3 protein: CASSYGQGTNYGYTF
D gene: .; J gene: TRBJ1-2; V gene: TRBV11-3; CDR3 DNA: TGTGCCAGCAGCCAGAGGGGAGGAAAGAACTATGGCTACACCTTC; CDR3 protein: CASSQRGGKNYGYTF